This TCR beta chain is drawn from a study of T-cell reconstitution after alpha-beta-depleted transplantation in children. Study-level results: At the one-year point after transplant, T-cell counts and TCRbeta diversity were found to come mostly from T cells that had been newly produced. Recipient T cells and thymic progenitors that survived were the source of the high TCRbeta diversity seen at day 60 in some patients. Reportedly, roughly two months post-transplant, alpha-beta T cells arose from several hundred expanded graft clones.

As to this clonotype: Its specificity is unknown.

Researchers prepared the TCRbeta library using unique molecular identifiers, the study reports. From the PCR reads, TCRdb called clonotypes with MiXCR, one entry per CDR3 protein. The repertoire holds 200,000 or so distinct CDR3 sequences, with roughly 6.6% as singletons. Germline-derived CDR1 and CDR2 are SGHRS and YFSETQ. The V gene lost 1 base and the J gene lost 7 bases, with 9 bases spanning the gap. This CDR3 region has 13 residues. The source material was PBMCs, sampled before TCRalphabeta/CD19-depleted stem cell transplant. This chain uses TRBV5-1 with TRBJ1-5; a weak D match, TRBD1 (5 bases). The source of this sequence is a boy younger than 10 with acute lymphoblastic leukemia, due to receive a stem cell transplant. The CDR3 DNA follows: TGCGCCAGCAGCTTGTGTGAGGGGCAGCCCCAGCATTTT. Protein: CASSLCEGQPQHF.